The 5 T cell receptor beta chains listed next were all sequenced from one sample in a study of response to subunit inactivated influenza vaccine. TCRdb reprocessed the RT-PCR reads via MiXCR and lists one record per CDR3 protein. The data contain around 760,000 distinct CDR3 sequences, approximately 13% of them singletons. The input for sequencing was PBMCs from blood, taken 14 to 15 days before vaccination. The source of these receptors is a middle-aged man who received an inactivated influenza vaccine.

This chain joins TRBV9 and TRBJ2-2, with D maybe TRBD1 (6 bases). Germline lookup yields CDR1 SGDLS and CDR2 YYNGEE. CDR3 length equals 14 residues. V gave up 5 bases and J gave up 3 bases, with 11 bases separating them. CDR3 amino acids: CASRAQGDTGELFF. The CDR3 coding sequence is TGTGCCAGCAGAGCACAGGGTGACACCGGGGAGCTGTTTTTT.

This clonotype was seen many times. The chain uses TRBV6-2 or TRBV6-3 and TRBJ1-5, with D unclear. The germline V gene encodes CDR1 MNHEY and CDR2 SVGEGT. The CDR3 runs 12 residues. V was clipped by 0 bases and J by 6 bases, with 3 bases between them. DNA for the CDR3: TGTGCCAGCAGTTACTCCGGTCAGCCCCAGCATTTT. This translates into CASSYSGQPQHF.

This clonotype showed up many times. In nucleotides, the CDR3 is TGCGCCAGCAGCTATTCCGGGGCGTACAATGAGCAGTTCTTC. Translation: CASSYSGAYNEQFF. The chain recombines TRBV5-1 with TRBJ2-1; D is tentatively TRBD1 or TRBD2 (5 bases each). The CDR3 sequence is 14 residues long. Germline CDR1 reads SGHRS; CDR2 reads YFSETQ. Between the trimmed V and J ends, which lost 3 bases and 4 bases, there was a span of 11 bases.

The rearrangement uses TRBV7-9 and TRBJ1-2; D is ambiguous. The CDR3 consists of 16 residues. Trimming cost V 6 bases and J 1 base, with 18 bases left between them. CDR1 and CDR2 from the germline V gene are SEHNR and FQNEAQ (reference sequence). Here the CDR3 reads CASSPTGRYLNYGYTF. The CDR3 DNA follows: TGTGCCAGCAGTCCTACGGGCCGTTACCTTAACTATGGCTACACCTTC.

This clonotype was recorded many times. The chain employs TRBV6-5 and TRBJ1-4; the D gene is possibly TRBD1 (6 bases). CDR1 is MNHEY and CDR2 is SVGAGI in the germline V gene. V lost 2 bases to trimming and J lost 4 bases, with 8 bases between them. The CDR3 sequence is 14 residues long. CDR3 amino acids: CASSYGQINEKLFF. For the CDR3, the DNA is TGTGCCAGCAGTTACGGACAGATTAATGAAAAACTGTTTTTT.